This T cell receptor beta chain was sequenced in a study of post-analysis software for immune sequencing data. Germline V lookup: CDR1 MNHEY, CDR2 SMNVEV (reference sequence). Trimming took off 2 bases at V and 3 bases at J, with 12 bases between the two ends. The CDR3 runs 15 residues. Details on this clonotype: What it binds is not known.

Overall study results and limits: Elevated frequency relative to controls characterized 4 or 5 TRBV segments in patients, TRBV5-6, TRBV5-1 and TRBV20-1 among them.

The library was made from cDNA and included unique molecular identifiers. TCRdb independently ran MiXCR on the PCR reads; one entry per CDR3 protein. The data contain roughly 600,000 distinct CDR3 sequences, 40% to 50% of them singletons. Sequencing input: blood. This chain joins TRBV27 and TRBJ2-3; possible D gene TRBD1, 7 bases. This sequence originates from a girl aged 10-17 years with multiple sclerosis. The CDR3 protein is CASSLGRGETDTQYF. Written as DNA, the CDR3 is TGTGCCAGCAGTTTAGGCAGGGGGGAGACAGATACGCAGTATTTT.